This TCR beta chain was recorded in a study of cytomegalovirus exposure and HLA in healthy donors. Amplification used 60 Vbeta primers and 13 Jbeta primers. Clones were sequenced by immunoSEQ multiplex PCR, and TCRdb holds only the in-frame ones, with some missing. The table shows about 140,000 clones, with 73% occurring only once. On this clone itself: Its specificity is not known.

Study-wide points: Across all donors, roughly uniform sequencing depth was an assumption of the presence/absence analyses. Cytomegalovirus-associated TCR beta chains were listed, numbering over 150.

CDR3 length: 15 amino acids. V lost 4 bases to trimming and J lost 0 bases; unmatched junction nucleotides: 5. Germline V gene lookup returns CDR1 SGHRS and CDR2 YFSETQ. The donors comprised healthy bone marrow donors. This TCR was sampled from a middle-aged woman in good health and CMV-seronegative. The sequenced material came from PBMCs. The chain combines TRBV5-1 with TRBJ2-3; 7 bases are shared with TRBD1. The chain's CDR3 is CASSVGQASTDTQYF. DNA of the CDR3: TGCGCCAGCAGCGTCGGACAGGCGAGCACAGATACGCAGTATTTT. Full variable domain (remainder filled in from reference TRBV5-1 and TRBJ2-3): KAGVTQTPRYLIKTRGQQVTLSCSPISGHRSVSWYQQTPGQGLQFLFEYFSETQRNKGNFPGRFSGRQFSNSRSEMNVSTLELGDSALYLCASSVGQASTDTQYFGPGTRLTVL.